This T cell receptor (beta chain) was observed in a study of blood T cell repertoires in COVID-19 (TCRdb year 2020). Broadly, across the study: Samples from collaborators originated in the United States, Italy and Spain and spanned both the acute and convalescent phases of COVID-19. The material from the prospective study consisted of cDNA or gDNA derived from T cells, B-cell-depleted T cells, or PBMCs. The dataset comprised deeply sampled blood TCRbeta repertoires from subjects exposed to, actively infected with, or recovered from COVID-19. A freely available public database, intended as a resource for researchers studying the immune response to SARS-CoV-2, is where the repertoires were released. The samples were drawn from two sources: the first 160 participants of the ongoing ImmuneRACE study, and about 1,300 subjects contributed by 6 global collaborators. Sample metadata almost always included a de-identified subject ID, COVID-19 status, age in years and sex. HLA class I and class II types, where available, came from metadata supplied by the sample provider rather than from assay-based typing. What the study reported, not specific to this receptor: The quantity of clinical and demographic metadata differed by source and by participant and was supplied without curation.

The immunoSEQ Assay, a bias-controlled multiplex PCR, was used to amplify TCRbeta CDR3 regions from genomic DNA. On the study's bioinformatics: The number of nucleated cells in each sample was estimated from the amplification of reference gene primers within the assay. To quantify the absolute abundance of each unique TCRbeta CDR3 rearrangement, sequence reads were collapsed and filtered. For each sample, productive Simpson clonality was calculated by taking the square root of Simpson's diversity index across productive rearrangements. What TCRdb holds here is the immuneACCESS table cut down to in-frame rearrangements. Part of the clones is not present; checked against another copy, under half of the missing clones reflect an unresolved V gene, and the others are unexplained. V and J calls and clone size come straight from that table; D and trimming were deduced from the DNA. In this sample the table shows hundreds of thousands of clones, 85% to 90% of which occur a single time. The ten most abundant clones make up more than 1.5% of the sample.

Remarks on this clone: The antigen it recognizes is unknown. Base qualities were left out, and no much larger clone turns up one base away.

From cysteine to phenylalanine, the CDR3 is 12 amino acids long. Only the CDR3 DNA stays, 36 bases, in frame from base 1. V and J lose 6 bases and 8 bases, and a span of 13 bases separates them. CDR1 and CDR2, per the germline V gene (reference sequence), are MNHEY and SMNVEV. In the prospective study, participants were roughly 18 to 95 years old, resided in about two dozen geographic areas of the United States, and were enrolled through a virtual design. In the prospective study, cohorts were assigned on the basis of participant-reported clinical history obtained from a screening survey and a study questionnaire. For ImmuneRACE Cohort 3, a participant was defined as recovered based on two consecutive negative NP/OP PCR tests, clearance by a healthcare professional, or resolution of symptoms. In the prospective study, mobile phlebotomists collected whole blood, serum and a nasopharyngeal or oropharyngeal swab from each participant. Over a roughly 2-month period, participants in the prospective study had the option of providing additional blood draws and questionnaires. Before DNA extraction, prospective study blood samples were shipped either frozen or at room temperature.

The chain joins TRBV27 to TRBJ1-2, with an unclear D gene assignment. The receptor comes from a middle-aged man who had recovered from COVID-19. Sequencing was performed on PBMCs or T cells enriched from blood (not recorded which). The CDR3 reads as follows: CASRSYGTGYTF. DNA sequence: TGTGCCAGCAGAAGTTACGGTACCGGCTACACCTTC.